A single sample is the source of the 32 T cell receptor beta chains below, sequenced in a study of T cells in localized non-small cell lung cancer. The table came from immunoSEQ multiplex PCR; TCRdb's copy has only in-frame clones and leaves some out. The sample has over 30,000 clones; about nine tenths are singletons. Sequenced material: peripheral blood mononuclear cells, taken before any cancer treatment. Receptors were obtained from a man between 40 and 75 years old with stage III lung adenocarcinoma.

This rearrangement joins TRBV14 to TRBJ1-1; TRBD1 is a possible D gene (5 bases). This CDR3 spans 16 amino acids. The germline CDR1 and CDR2 sequences are SGHDN and FVKESK. The V end lost 2 bases, the J end lost 1 base, and 14 bases lay between the germline ends. The CDR3 bases are TGTGCCAGCAGCCAACCCTGGGGCGGCAGGAACACTGAAGCTTTCTTT. It encodes CASSQPWGGRNTEAFF.

V is TRBV4-3 and J is TRBJ2-3; TRBD1 might be the D (6 bases). The ends were cut back, 3 bases at V and 6 bases at J, with 19 bases in the middle. Germline V gene data show CDR1 as LGHNA and CDR2 as YSLEER. The CDR3 contains 16 residues. The CDR3 region has the DNA TGCGCCAGCAGCCAGAGGCTCCGAGGGGGTGAGGATACGCAGTATTTT. As protein: CASSQRLRGGEDTQYF.

The rearrangement joins TRBV30 to TRBJ1-6, with TRBD1 identical over 8 bases. The CDR3 loop spans 12 amino acids. CDR1 and CDR2 (germline): GTSNPN, SVGIG (reference sequence). V shed 5 bases and J 7 bases; nucleotides not matched to a gene: 1. CDR3 residues: CAWGQGNSPLHF. In DNA, the CDR3 is TGTGCCTGGGGACAGGGCAATTCACCCCTCCACTTT.

The DNA for the CDR3 is TGCGCCAGCAGCCACCCTGGACTAGCGGGGGGGCCAACACAAGAGACCCAGTACTTC. This translates into CASSHPGLAGGPTQETQYF. The rearrangement links TRBV4-1 to TRBJ2-5; 15 nucleotides line up with TRBD2. Looked up from germline, CDR1 is MGHRA and CDR2 is YSYEKL. V trimming: 3 bases; J trimming: 2 bases; junction bases outside the gene matches: 10. CDR3 length: 19 residues.

This clone was found once. The rearrangement uses TRBV5-5 and TRBJ2-1; a possible D gene is TRBD1 (5 bases). The CDR3 extends over 13 amino acids. Trimming took off 2 bases at V and 5 bases at J, with 8 bases between the two ends. Per germline, CDR1 SGHKS and CDR2 YYEKEE (reference sequence). The CDR3 protein is CASSLTTDNEQFF. CDR3 in DNA: TGTGCCAGCAGCTTAACGACAGACAATGAGCAGTTCTTC.

The chain links TRBV18 to TRBJ1-5; D is perhaps TRBD1 (5 bases). The V gene lost 3 bases and the J gene lost 6 bases, with 12 bases spanning the gap. CDR1 and CDR2 (germline): KGHSH, LQKENI. CDR3 length: 14 residues. The DNA for the CDR3 is TGTGCCAGCTCACCGATGGGGGGTGGTCAGCCCCAGCATTTT. It encodes CASSPMGGGQPQHF.

The genes are TRBV7-2 and TRBJ1-3; 9 nucleotides agree with TRBD1. The CDR3 runs 14 residues. Germline CDR1 reads SGHTA; CDR2 reads FQGNSA. V lost 6 bases to trimming and J lost 3 bases; unmatched junction nucleotides: 3. CDR3 DNA: TGTGCCAGCAGGGACAGGGGAATTGGAAACACCATATATTTT. This sequence encodes CASRDRGIGNTIYF.

J is TRBJ1-3 and V is TRBV5-6, with no clear D. The CDR3 consists of 14 residues. Germline-derived CDR1 and CDR2 are SGHDT and YYEEEE. V lost 0 bases to trimming and J lost 1 base, with 5 bases between them. The CDR3 region is CASSLGVSGNTIYF. CDR3 nucleotide sequence: TGTGCCAGCAGCTTGGGGGTTTCTGGAAACACCATATATTTT.

This chain uses TRBV7-9 with TRBJ2-1; the D gene is possibly TRBD1 (6 bases). V gave up 4 bases and J gave up 6 bases, with 7 bases separating them. The CDR3 loop spans 12 amino acids. CDR1 and CDR2 (germline): SEHNR, FQNEAQ (reference sequence). Written as DNA, the CDR3 is TGTGCCAGCAGCTCACAGGGCAATGAGCAGTTCTTC. The encoded protein is CASSSQGNEQFF. The whole variable domain, remainder taken from reference TRBV7-9 and TRBJ2-1, is DTGVSQNPRHKITKRGQNVTFRCDPISEHNRLYWYRQTLGQGPEFLTYFQNEAQLEKSRLLSDRFSAERPKGSFSTLEIQRTEQGDSAMYLCASSSQGNEQFFGPGTRLTVL.

The chain is built from TRBV4-1 and TRBJ2-5; D remains ambiguous. V was pared by 3 bases and J by 9 bases, with 14 bases between. CDR1 and CDR2 from the germline V gene are MGHRA and YSYEKL. This CDR3 contains 13 residues. CDR3 in DNA: TGCGCCAGCAGCCAGGTCCCCTTGGTCTCCCAGTACTTC. Protein: CASSQVPLVSQYF.

The V and J genes are TRBV5-1 and TRBJ1-1, with TRBD1 matching over 7 bases. The CDR3 is 16 residues long. After removal of 2 bases from V and 4 bases from J, the junction contained 11 bases not matched to a gene. Germline CDR1 is SGHRS and CDR2 is YFSETQ. DNA of the CDR3: TGCGCCAGCAGCTTCTCGGGACAGCCGTTTGGCACTGAAGCTTTCTTT. Translation gives CASSFSGQPFGTEAFF.

This chain joins TRBV7-2 and TRBJ1-4, with 8 bases that match TRBD1. The CDR3 is made up of 14 amino acids. V shed 5 bases and J 8 bases; nucleotides not matched to a gene: 7. Germline lookup yields CDR1 SGHTA and CDR2 FQGNSA. The CDR3 DNA follows: TGTGCCAGCAGCGCTGACAGGGGTGGGGAAAAACTGTTTTTT. Protein: CASSADRGGEKLFF.

V and J are TRBV19 and TRBJ2-7; unclear D gene. The CDR3 is made up of 15 amino acids. Deletions cut 3 bases from V and 3 bases from J, with 15 bases between. Looked up from germline, CDR1 is LNHDA and CDR2 is SQIVND (reference sequence). CDR3 sequence: CASSIYLGRHYEQYF. The CDR3, as DNA: TGTGCCAGTAGTATTTATCTAGGTCGCCACTACGAGCAGTACTTC.

This sequence joins TRBV11-3 and TRBJ2-3; 8 nucleotides agree with TRBD2. The CDR3 consists of 18 residues. After removal of 1 base from V and 0 bases from J, the junction contained 9 bases not matched to a gene. Germline V gives CDR1 SGHNT, CDR2 YENEEA. The CDR3 sequence is CASSLGVVRGASTDTQYF. Here the CDR3 DNA reads TGTGCCAGCAGCTTAGGCGTTGTGCGGGGGGCGAGCACAGATACGCAGTATTTT. The entire variable domain, with the rest obtained from reference TRBV11-3 and TRBJ2-3, is as follows: EAGVVQSPRYKIIEKKQPVAFWCNPISGHNTLYWYLQNLGQGPELLIRYENEEAVDDSQLPKDRFSAERLKGVDSTLKIQPAELGDSAVYLCASSLGVVRGASTDTQYFGPGTRLTVL.

J is TRBJ1-2 and V is TRBV7-2; TRBD1 might be the D (6 bases). The germline gives CDR1 SGHTA, CDR2 FQGNSA. Trimming shortened V by 0 bases and J by 3 bases, and 11 bases separated the two germline ends. The CDR3 is 15 amino acids. The CDR3 nucleotides are TGTGCCAGCAGCTTAGCGGGCGGGGGCGACTATGGCTACACCTTC. Protein: CASSLAGGGDYGYTF.

The CDR3: CASSVNEQFF. CDR3 DNA sequence: TGTGCCAGCAGCGTAAATGAGCAGTTCTTC. This chain connects TRBV13 to TRBJ2-1; D ambiguous. Germline V gives CDR1 PRHDT, CDR2 FYEKMQ (reference sequence). Trimming removed 5 bases from V and 7 bases from J, with 3 bases in between. This CDR3 region has 10 residues.

Here the CDR3 DNA reads TGTGCCAGCAGCACCGGACTAGCGGGGCACAATGAGCAGTTCTTC. This translates into CASSTGLAGHNEQFF. The chain uses TRBV5-4 and TRBJ2-1; 12 bases are a match to TRBD2. Germline V lookup: CDR1 SGHNT, CDR2 YYREEE (reference sequence). The CDR3 is made up of 15 amino acids. The V and J ends lost 4 bases and 5 bases, in that order; junction bases with no gene match: 4.

The gene calls are TRBV18 and TRBJ2-5; D gene unclear. V lost 0 bases, J lost 0 bases, and 8 bases lay in between. CDR3 length: 15 amino acids. The germline V gene encodes CDR1 KGHSH and CDR2 LQKENI. CDR3 amino acids: CASSPPGGHQETQYF. The CDR3 nucleotides are TGTGCCAGCTCACCACCCGGCGGACACCAAGAGACCCAGTACTTC.

The chain combines TRBV7-2 with TRBJ2-1; D call uncertain. The CDR3 runs to 13 residues. Trimming cost V 2 bases and J 9 bases, with 11 bases left between them. Germline assignment: CDR1 SGHTA and CDR2 FQGNSA. CDR3 residues: CASSLRAQAEQFF. In nucleotides, the CDR3 is TGTGCCAGCAGCTTAAGAGCGCAGGCTGAGCAGTTCTTC.

The table lists this clone with a count of one. The chain links TRBV6-5 to TRBJ1-2; D is ambiguous. The germline V and J ends were trimmed by 5 bases and 10 bases, with 8 bases remaining between them. Germline V gives CDR1 MNHEY, CDR2 SVGAGI. This CDR3 contains 10 residues. Here the CDR3 DNA reads TGTGCCAGCAGTGAATTGACCTACACCTTC. Its protein is CASSELTYTF.

This chain joins TRBV15 and TRBJ2-7, with D perhaps matching TRBD1 or TRBD2 (5 bases each). The ends were cut back, 3 bases at V and 4 bases at J, with 16 bases in the middle. The germline V gene encodes CDR1 LNHNV and CDR2 YYDKDF (reference sequence). This CDR3 comprises 15 residues. CDR3 sequence reads: CATSRGPGPQYEQYF. CDR3 nucleotide sequence: TGTGCCACCAGCAGGGGACCAGGGCCCCAGTACGAGCAGTACTTC.

The DNA of the CDR3 is TGTGCCAGCAGCTTCCAGAGACAGACTAATTCACCCCTCCACTTT. Protein product: CASSFQRQTNSPLHF. This sequence joins TRBV11-2 and TRBJ1-6, with D possibly being TRBD1 (5 bases). Trimming took 3 bases from V and 6 from J, leaving 12 bases between them. Germline CDR1 is SGHAT and CDR2 is FQNNGV. The CDR3 contains 15 residues.

The J gene is TRBJ2-5, the V gene TRBV7-9, with D tentatively TRBD1 (6 bases). CDR3 length equals 18 residues. V was clipped by 2 bases and J by 2 bases, with 21 bases between them. Germline V CDR1 and CDR2: SEHNR, FQNEAQ (reference sequence). Here the CDR3 DNA reads TGTGCCAGCAGCTTATTCATTTCTGGTCCCCAGGGGCAAGAGACCCAGTACTTC. This codes for CASSLFISGPQGQETQYF. The full variable domain, completed using reference TRBV7-9 and TRBJ2-5, is DTGVSQNPRHKITKRGQNVTFRCDPISEHNRLYWYRQTLGQGPEFLTYFQNEAQLEKSRLLSDRFSAERPKGSFSTLEIQRTEQGDSAMYLCASSLFISGPQGQETQYFGPGTRLLVL.

This clone was observed a handful of times. This chain joins TRBV11-2 and TRBJ1-3, with a tentative D call TRBD1 (5 bases). Per germline, CDR1 SGHAT and CDR2 FQNNGV. The CDR3 consists of 16 residues. Trimming removed 5 bases at V and 1 base at J, with 15 bases between. CDR3 in DNA: TGTGCCAGCAGCCTCCGGGGCGGGGGGTCTGGAAACACCATATATTTT. As protein: CASSLRGGGSGNTIYF. The full variable domain, with the rest looked up from reference TRBV11-2 and TRBJ1-3, is EAGVAQSPRYKIIEKRQSVAFWCNPISGHATLYWYQQILGQGPKLLIQFQNNGVVDDSQLPKDRFSAERLKGVDSTLKIQPAKLEDSAVYLCASSLRGGGSGNTIYFGEGSWLTVV.

This chain links TRBV19 with TRBJ2-7; weak D call: TRBD2 (6 bases). V lost 2 bases to trimming and J lost 9 bases, with 20 bases between them. The germline V gene has CDR1 LNHDA and CDR2 SQIVND (reference sequence). The CDR3 has 15 amino acids. The CDR3 region is CASSISSGTPGAQYF. In DNA form, the CDR3 reads TGTGCCAGTAGTATAAGTTCTGGGACTCCTGGGGCGCAGTACTTC.

J is TRBJ1-1 and V is TRBV30; tentatively, D is TRBD1 (6 bases). The V gene lost 3 bases and the J gene lost 1 base, with 9 bases spanning the gap. This CDR3 contains 13 residues. The germline CDR1 and CDR2 sequences are GTSNPN and SVGIG (reference sequence). CDR3 sequence: CAWSAGQNTEAFF. The DNA for the CDR3 is TGTGCCTGGAGCGCGGGACAGAACACTGAAGCTTTCTTT.

The chain links TRBV6-5 to TRBJ1-6; 7 bases agree with TRBD1. This CDR3 is 13 amino acids long. After removal of 9 bases from V and 8 bases from J, the junction contained 7 bases not matched to a gene. Germline V gene data show CDR1 as MNHEY and CDR2 as SVGAGI. The CDR3 loop reads CASRQGFHSPLHF. CDR3 coding DNA: TGTGCCAGTAGACAGGGTTTTCATTCACCCCTCCACTTT.

CDR3 in DNA: TGTGCCAGCAGTACCGCCCAACAGGGTCCCTATGGCTACACCTTC. Translation gives CASSTAQQGPYGYTF. The chain carries TRBV6-6 and TRBJ1-2; tentatively, D is TRBD1 (6 bases). CDR3 size: 15 residues. The V gene's germline CDR1 is MNHNY and CDR2 SVGAGI (reference sequence). The ends were cut back, 5 bases at V and 4 bases at J, with 17 bases in the middle.

The chain couples TRBV6-1 to TRBJ2-7; TRBD1 aligns across 7 bases. The CDR3 consists of 14 residues. The germline gives CDR1 MNHNS, CDR2 SASEGT. The ends lost 6 bases at V and 3 bases at J; junction bases unmatched: 8. CDR3 loop: CASRGTVSGYEQYF. The CDR3 region has the DNA TGTGCCAGCAGGGGGACAGTATCCGGCTACGAGCAGTACTTC.

The V and J genes are TRBV5-1 and TRBJ2-7, with D possibly TRBD2 on 6 matching bases. The germline CDR1 and CDR2 sequences are SGHRS and YFSETQ. Trimming cost V 5 bases and J 5 bases, with 14 bases left between them. This CDR3 contains 13 residues. Here the CDR3 DNA reads TGCGCCAGCAGGGAGGAGGGTGGGAACGAGCAGTACTTC. Translating gives CASREEGGNEQYF.

The rearrangement links TRBV7-2 to TRBJ1-2; D ambiguous. Germline CDR1 SGHTA, CDR2 FQGNSA. V lost 0 bases and J 4 bases, leaving 6 bases between the germline ends. This CDR3 has 13 residues. The chain's CDR3 is CASSLAHPYGYTF. The CDR3 bases are TGTGCCAGCAGCTTAGCACACCCCTATGGCTACACCTTC.

The sample holds one count of this clone. The V gene is TRBV7-8, the J gene TRBJ2-2, with D possibly TRBD1 on 5 matching bases. CDR3 length: 15 residues. With 0 bases removed from V and 4 bases from J, the gap between germline ends came to 9 bases. Germline V gives CDR1 SGHVS, CDR2 FQNEAQ. CDR3 protein: CASSLAGQGTGELFF. CDR3 in DNA: TGTGCCAGCAGCTTAGCTGGGCAGGGCACCGGGGAGCTGTTTTTT. The whole variable domain, filled in from reference TRBV7-8 and TRBJ2-2, reads GAGVSQSPRYKVAKRGQDVALRCDPISGHVSLFWYQQALGQGPEFLTYFQNEAQLDKSGLPSDRFFAERPEGSVSTLKIQRTQQEDSAVYLCASSLAGQGTGELFFGEGSRLTVL.